This paragraph covers one TCR beta chain sequence. Germline V CDR1 and CDR2: MGHRA, YSYEKL. The CDR3 has 13 amino acids. Trimming took 6 bases from V and 7 from J, leaving 16 bases between them. PCR was performed using 60 Vbeta and 13 Jbeta primers. Clones were read by immunoSEQ multiplex PCR, and TCRdb kept only the in-frame ones, dropping some. This table lists 150,000 to 200,000 clones. This record belongs to a study of cytomegalovirus exposure and HLA in healthy donors. The sample taken for sequencing was PBMCs. J is TRBJ2-7 and V is TRBV4-1, with a weak D call TRBD2 (5 bases). The source of this sequence is a man aged 30 to 45 in good health and CMV-seronegative. As DNA, the CDR3 is TGCGCCAGCAGTCGAGGGCCCCTACTGGAGCAGTACTTC. This gives the protein CASSRGPLLEQYF.